This is a list of T cell receptor beta chains from one sample in a study of T-cell memory formation after mild COVID-19. TCRdb recomputed calls from the 5' RACE reads with MiXCR, one row per CDR3 protein. Here the sample spans some 180,000 distinct CDR3 sequences, approximately 17% being singletons. Sequenced material: PBMCs or a T cell subset sorted from them (not recorded which). The receptor set was obtained from a man aged 18 to 30 who had mild COVID-19 (a few samples of this study predate the infection). Cell type and time point are not known. Both conserved end residues are part of each CDR3. A D gene is named only where the DNA matches it firmly. Size is stated for part of the rows, as once, few or many counts, or as a class when the clone is expanded.

clone size: -; V gene: TRBV20-1; J gene: TRBJ1-1; D gene: -; CDR3 DNA: TGCAGTGCTAGAGTCCCGGGCTCTAGAGCTGAAGCTTTCTTT; CDR3 protein: CSARVPGSRAEAFF
clone size: -; V gene: TRBV27; J gene: TRBJ1-1; D gene: -; CDR3 DNA: TGTGCCAGCAGTTTATCGTATGGCGTGGCTGAAGCTTTCTTT; CDR3 protein: CASSLSYGVAEAFF
clone size: -; V gene: TRBV18; J gene: TRBJ1-5; D gene: -; CDR3 DNA: TGTGCCAGCTCACCCCCGCGCAGGGATAGCAATCAGCCCCAGCATTTT; CDR3 protein: CASSPPRRDSNQPQHF
clone size: -; V gene: TRBV19; J gene: TRBJ1-5; D gene: TRBD1; CDR3 DNA: TGTGCCAGTAGTCCGGGACAGCAAAATCAGCCCCAGCATTTT; CDR3 protein: CASSPGQQNQPQHF
clone size: -; V gene: TRBV12-3/TRBV12-4; J gene: TRBJ2-7; D gene: TRBD1; CDR3 DNA: TGTGCCAGCGGGACAGGGCCCTCCTACGAGCAGTACTTC; CDR3 protein: CASGTGPSYEQYF
clone size: few; V gene: TRBV20-1; J gene: TRBJ1-4; D gene: -; CDR3 DNA: TGCAGTGCTAGCGACTACAGGGTTGAGGGTGAAAAACTGTTTTTT; CDR3 protein: CSASDYRVEGEKLFF
clone size: many; V gene: TRBV3-1; J gene: TRBJ2-1; D gene: -; CDR3 DNA: TGTGCCAGCAGCCAAGACACGGATCCCCTTTACAATGAGCAGTTCTTC; CDR3 protein: CASSQDTDPLYNEQFF
clone size: -; V gene: TRBV5-1; J gene: TRBJ2-3; D gene: -; CDR3 DNA: TGCGCCAGCAGACGTAAACTAGCAGATACGCAGTATTTT; CDR3 protein: CASRRKLADTQYF
clone size: -; V gene: TRBV5-1; J gene: TRBJ2-2; D gene: -; CDR3 DNA: TGCGCCAGCAGCTTGGCCGGGTCCCGAGGGTCCGGGGAGCTGTTTTTT; CDR3 protein: CASSLAGSRGSGELFF
clone size: few; V gene: TRBV6-2/TRBV6-3; J gene: TRBJ2-7; D gene: TRBD1; CDR3 DNA: TGTGCCAGCAGCTCCGGGACAGCCTCCTACGAGCAGTACTTC; CDR3 protein: CASSSGTASYEQYF
clone size: many; V gene: TRBV7-2; J gene: TRBJ1-6; D gene: TRBD1; CDR3 DNA: TGTGCCAGCAGCCAACGGGACAGGGGAACCCTCCACTTT; CDR3 protein: CASSQRDRGTLHF
clone size: many; V gene: TRBV5-1; J gene: TRBJ2-5; D gene: -; CDR3 DNA: TGCGCCAGCAGCACTAACCGGGACTACCAAGAGACCCAGTACTTC; CDR3 protein: CASSTNRDYQETQYF
clone size: many; V gene: TRBV20-1; J gene: TRBJ2-5; D gene: TRBD2; CDR3 DNA: TGCAGTGCTAGAGATTTGCGACTAGCGGAAGAGACCCAGTACTTC; CDR3 protein: CSARDLRLAEETQYF
clone size: -; V gene: TRBV7-2; J gene: TRBJ1-2; D gene: -; CDR3 DNA: TGTGCCAGCAGCTTCACAGGTCGCGGCTACACCTTC; CDR3 protein: CASSFTGRGYTF
clone size: -; V gene: TRBV20-1; J gene: TRBJ1-4; D gene: -; CDR3 DNA: TGCAGTGCTAGGAGGCAGCTAAATGAAAAACTGTTTTTT; CDR3 protein: CSARRQLNEKLFF
clone size: -; V gene: TRBV6-2/TRBV6-3; J gene: TRBJ1-6; D gene: -; CDR3 DNA: TGTGCCAGCAGTTACGATACTCACGGAGTAAATTCACCCCTCCACTTT; CDR3 protein: CASSYDTHGVNSPLHF
clone size: -; V gene: TRBV7-2; J gene: TRBJ2-6; D gene: TRBD1; CDR3 DNA: TGTGCCAGCAGCAGGAACAGGGGGTCCCTCTCTGGGGCCAACGTCCTGACTTTC; CDR3 protein: CASSRNRGSLSGANVLTF
clone size: few; V gene: TRBV7-9; J gene: TRBJ2-5; D gene: -; CDR3 DNA: TGTGCCAGCAGCTTAATCGGAGCCCAAGAGACCCAGTACTTC; CDR3 protein: CASSLIGAQETQYF
clone size: -; V gene: TRBV24-1; J gene: TRBJ2-5; D gene: -; CDR3 DNA: TGTGCCACCAGTGATTTTGGGGAGACCCAGTACTTC; CDR3 protein: CATSDFGETQYF
clone size: many; V gene: TRBV7-2; J gene: TRBJ1-5; D gene: -; CDR3 DNA: TGTGCCAGCAGCTTCGCCACTAACAATCAGCCCCAGCATTTT; CDR3 protein: CASSFATNNQPQHF
clone size: -; V gene: TRBV7-2; J gene: TRBJ1-4; D gene: -; CDR3 DNA: TGTGCCAGCAGCCCTAGCTTCCAGGCGACTACAAATGAAAAACTGTTTTTT; CDR3 protein: CASSPSFQATTNEKLFF
clone size: -; V gene: TRBV5-1; J gene: TRBJ2-2; D gene: -; CDR3 DNA: TGCGCCAGCAGCTTTATTGCTAACAAGAACACCGGGGAGCTGTTTTTT; CDR3 protein: CASSFIANKNTGELFF
clone size: -; V gene: TRBV7-2; J gene: TRBJ1-6; D gene: -; CDR3 DNA: TGTGCCAGCAGCATCGGGCCCCATAATTCACCCCTCCACTTT; CDR3 protein: CASSIGPHNSPLHF
clone size: -; V gene: TRBV15; J gene: TRBJ2-3; D gene: -; CDR3 DNA: TGTGCCACCGCAGACGGACCGTCCTGGAAAGATACGCAGTATTTT; CDR3 protein: CATADGPSWKDTQYF
clone size: many; V gene: TRBV10-3; J gene: TRBJ2-5; D gene: -; CDR3 DNA: TGTGCCATCAGTGATGGAAGACGGGAGCCGCAATTGGAGACCCAGTACTTC; CDR3 protein: CAISDGRREPQLETQYF
clone size: few; V gene: TRBV11-3; J gene: TRBJ1-1; D gene: TRBD1; CDR3 DNA: TGTGCCAGCAGTACTACAGGGGGCGCGACTGAAGCTTTCTTT; CDR3 protein: CASSTTGGATEAFF
clone size: -; V gene: TRBV6-2/TRBV6-3; J gene: TRBJ2-1; D gene: -; CDR3 DNA: TGTGCCAGCAGATACCCTAGCCCCAACAATGAGCAGTTCTTC; CDR3 protein: CASRYPSPNNEQFF
clone size: few; V gene: TRBV7-3; J gene: TRBJ2-2; D gene: -; CDR3 DNA: TGTGCCAGCAAACGGGACCGGAACACCGGGGAGCTGTTTTTT; CDR3 protein: CASKRDRNTGELFF
clone size: -; V gene: TRBV7-7; J gene: TRBJ2-5; D gene: TRBD1; CDR3 DNA: TGTGCCAGCAGCTTAGTCCGGGACAGCCAAGAGACCCAGTACTTC; CDR3 protein: CASSLVRDSQETQYF
clone size: -; V gene: TRBV5-6; J gene: TRBJ1-2; D gene: -; CDR3 DNA: TGTGCCAGCAGCGCGTCCGGGGAAGTCTATGGCTACACCTTC; CDR3 protein: CASSASGEVYGYTF
clone size: few; V gene: TRBV5-1; J gene: TRBJ2-2; D gene: TRBD2; CDR3 DNA: TGCGCCAGCAGCTTGCTAGCGGGGGGGCTGAGCACCGGGGAGCTGTTTTTT; CDR3 protein: CASSLLAGGLSTGELFF
clone size: few; V gene: TRBV4-3; J gene: TRBJ2-7; D gene: -; CDR3 DNA: TGCGCCAGCAGCCAAGAGGCGCAGAGGGTCTACGAGCAGTACTTC; CDR3 protein: CASSQEAQRVYEQYF
clone size: few; V gene: TRBV2; J gene: TRBJ2-7; D gene: -; CDR3 DNA: TGTGCCAGCGGGAGACTAAGCGCCATCTCCTACGAGCAGTACTTC; CDR3 protein: CASGRLSAISYEQYF